What follows are 32 T cell receptor beta chains derived from one specimen sequenced in a study of T cell changes during pregnancy in multiple sclerosis. Sequenced by immunoSEQ multiplex PCR; TCRdb stores in-frame clones only, minus some. The sample lists about 36,000 clones, more than 75% occurring once. Sequenced material: CD4+ T cells from peripheral blood mononuclear cells, taken in the first trimester of pregnancy. These receptors originate from a female donor with multiple sclerosis, enrolled in a pregnancy study.

The V and J genes are TRBV27 and TRBJ1-5, with 9 positions matching TRBD1. The germline V gene encodes CDR1 MNHEY and CDR2 SMNVEV (reference sequence). V gave up 6 bases and J gave up 7 bases; unmatched junction bases: 13. The CDR3 runs to 16 residues. CDR3 sequence: CASREDTGGAGQPQHF. CDR3 nucleotides: TGTGCCAGCAGGGAAGATACAGGGGGCGCGGGACAGCCCCAGCATTTT.

The chain combines TRBV6-5 with TRBJ1-1; D not resolved. This CDR3 region has 12 residues. The germline gives CDR1 MNHEY, CDR2 SVGAGI. The V gene lost 5 bases and the J gene lost 1 base, with 5 bases spanning the gap. CDR3 sequence reads: CASSRGNTEAFF. Written as DNA, the CDR3 is TGTGCCAGCAGTCGGGGGAACACTGAAGCTTTCTTT.

The chain carries TRBV19 and TRBJ2-7; 9 bases agree with TRBD1. V was pared by 5 bases and J by 6 bases, with 8 bases of the junction left unmatched. The germline CDR1 and CDR2 sequences are LNHDA and SQIVND (reference sequence). The CDR3 has 14 residues. CDR3 residues: CASSPRTGAGEQYF. The CDR3 DNA reads as TGTGCCAGTAGTCCCCGGACAGGGGCGGGCGAGCAGTACTTC.

This chain connects TRBV9 to TRBJ2-1; TRBD2 agrees at 7 bases. Germline loops: CDR1 SGDLS, CDR2 YYNGEE. V trimming: 0 bases; J trimming: 0 bases; junction bases outside the gene matches: 6. The CDR3 sequence is 17 residues long. The CDR3 DNA is TGTGCCAGCAGCGTAGAGCTGTGGGGGGGCTCCTACAATGAGCAGTTCTTC. Translating it yields CASSVELWGGSYNEQFF. Together with reference TRBV9 and TRBJ2-1, the CDR3 gives the full variable domain: DSGVTQTPKHLITATGQRVTLRCSPRSGDLSVYWYQQSLDQGLQFLIQYYNGEERAKGNILERFSAQQFPDLHSELNLSSLELGDSALYFCASSVELWGGSYNEQFFGPGTRLTVL.

This clone was seen once. As DNA, the CDR3 is TGCGCCAGCAGTGAAACCCTCTCCGCGGAGCAGTTCTTC. Amino acids: CASSETLSAEQFF. The chain couples TRBV10-1 to TRBJ2-1; D call uncertain. Trimming took 3 bases from V and 10 from J, leaving 13 bases between them. Per the germline V gene, CDR1 is WNHNN and CDR2 is SYGVQD (reference sequence). This CDR3 region has 13 residues.

This clone was seen once. This chain connects TRBV11-1 to TRBJ2-5; unclear D gene. V was trimmed by 5 bases and J by 2 bases, leaving 18 bases between them. The CDR3 extends over 16 amino acids. Germline V gives CDR1 SGHAT, CDR2 FQDESV (reference sequence). The CDR3 loop reads CASSPRVAKAQETQYF. The DNA for the CDR3 is TGTGCCAGCAGCCCTCGGGTTGCAAAGGCTCAAGAGACCCAGTACTTC.

This chain uses TRBV10-3 with TRBJ2-1; maybe TRBD2 (5 bases). The CDR3 runs to 16 residues. V lost 2 bases to trimming and J lost 8 bases, with 19 bases between them. The germline CDR1 and CDR2 sequences are ENHRY and SYGVKD. The CDR3 nucleotides are TGTGCCATCAGTGAGCCATCCAAACCACTGCGGGATGAGCAGTTCTTC. This sequence encodes CAISEPSKPLRDEQFF.

The chain recombines TRBV4-1 with TRBJ2-1; 8 bases are a match to TRBD2. The ends lost 1 base at V and 2 bases at J; junction bases unmatched: 7. The CDR3 runs 17 residues. Germline V gene sequence: CDR1 MGHRA, CDR2 YSYEKL. CDR3 nucleotide sequence: TGCGCCAGCAGCCAAGTTGATATGGGACTAGCCTACAATGAGCAGTTCTTC. It translates to CASSQVDMGLAYNEQFF.

This clone was detected only once. This chain links TRBV7-2 with TRBJ2-1, with D maybe TRBD1 (6 bases). Trimming shortened V by 2 bases and J by 9 bases, and 20 bases separated the two germline ends. Germline V gene lookup returns CDR1 SGHTA and CDR2 FQGNSA. The CDR3 extends over 16 amino acids. CDR3 in amino acids: CASSLSAGLQGGEQFF. In DNA form, the CDR3 reads TGTGCCAGCAGCTTATCGGCGGGCCTCCAAGGGGGTGAGCAGTTCTTC.

The gene calls are TRBV18 and TRBJ1-3; D unclear. The J call may be incorrect, as the DNA end agrees better with TRBJ2-2. This CDR3 spans 16 amino acids. In germline, CDR1 is KGHSH, CDR2 LQKENI. This chain's CDR3 is CASSPLTTANTGELFF. For the CDR3, the DNA is TGTGCCAGCTCACCACTGACCACCGCGAACACCGGGGAGCTGTTTTTT.

V usage is TRBV5-5 and J usage is TRBJ2-5; TRBD1 matches 7 bases. From germline, CDR1 is SGHKS and CDR2 YYEKEE (reference sequence). Trimming cost V 5 bases and J 3 bases; bases outside gene matches: 16. This CDR3 is built from 17 residues. CDR3 DNA: TGTGCCAGCAGTTGGCAACCGCCGGGACAGTCCGAAGAGACCCAGTACTTC. It yields the protein CASSWQPPGQSEETQYF.

The V and J genes are TRBV19 and TRBJ1-6; the match to TRBD1 covers 7 bases. The CDR3 loop spans 16 amino acids. Trimming at V came to 4 bases and at J to 5 bases, leaving 8 bases not matched to a gene. Germline lookup yields CDR1 LNHDA and CDR2 SQIVND (reference sequence). CDR3: CASSTPTGTNNSPLHF. CDR3 DNA sequence: TGTGCCAGTAGTACTCCGACAGGGACCAATAATTCACCCCTCCACTTT.

About this clone: Other DNA sequences from this sample encode an identical CDR3 as well. This chain joins TRBV18 and TRBJ2-7; 9 bases fit TRBD1. The V and J ends lost 5 bases and 6 bases, in that order; junction bases with no gene match: 5. Germline V gene sequence: CDR1 KGHSH, CDR2 LQKENI. The CDR3 runs 13 residues. CDR3: CASSLQGAGEQYF. CDR3 nucleotides: TGTGCCAGCTCATTACAGGGGGCTGGCGAGCAGTACTTC.

The V and J genes are TRBV19 and TRBJ2-2, with TRBD2 identical over 10 bases. The V segment lost 5 bases and the J segment 7 bases; nucleotides outside the gene matches: 10. Per germline, CDR1 LNHDA and CDR2 SQIVND (reference sequence). This CDR3 is 16 amino acids long. The CDR3 coding sequence is TGTGCCAGTAGTTCCCGGACGACTAGCGGGTTCGGGGAGCTGTTTTTT. It translates to CASSSRTTSGFGELFF.

The chain combines TRBV7-8 with TRBJ1-5; unclear D gene. Trimming removed 2 bases at V and 0 bases at J, with 17 bases between. CDR1 and CDR2 from the germline V gene are SGHVS and FQNEAQ. The CDR3 is 18 residues long. CDR3 coding DNA: TGTGCCAGCAGCTTACGGGGTCGGAACCTTTATAGCAATCAGCCCCAGCATTTT. The encoded protein is CASSLRGRNLYSNQPQHF.

The chain uses TRBV4-2 and TRBJ2-5; 8 nucleotides align to TRBD1. The assigned J gene may be wrong: the sequence end matches TRBJ2-7 better. Germline V gives CDR1 LGHNA, CDR2 YNFKEQ. The CDR3 length is 14 residues. For the CDR3, the DNA is TGTGCCAGCAGCCAAACCGGGACAGGCTACGAGCAGTACTTC. As protein: CASSQTGTGYEQYF.

The rearrangement uses TRBV30 and TRBJ2-3; D possibly corresponds to TRBD1 (6 bases). The CDR3 totals 16 residues. Germline lookup yields CDR1 GTSNPN and CDR2 SVGIG (reference sequence). V was shortened by 0 bases and J by 6 bases, with 19 bases between the two germline ends. The DNA of the CDR3 is TGTGCCTGGAGTGTACGGGTTGACAGGTCAAGGGATACGCAGTATTTT. It codes for CAWSVRVDRSRDTQYF.

The rearrangement links TRBV18 to TRBJ2-3, with 7 bases identical to TRBD2. J was trimmed by 0 bases and V by 1 base; bases with no gene match: 7. The CDR3 has 17 residues. Germline CDR1 KGHSH, CDR2 LQKENI. The CDR3 DNA sequence: TGTGCCAGCTCACCACTCCCTAGCGGAGCTAGCACAGATACGCAGTATTTT. This codes for CASSPLPSGASTDTQYF.

The CDR3 coding sequence is TGTGCCAGCAGTTACTCGCAGGCGGGTGGAAACACCATATATTTT. Encoded protein: CASSYSQAGGNTIYF. The chain uses TRBV6-5 and TRBJ1-3; unclear D gene. This CDR3 spans 15 amino acids. Between the trimmed V and J ends, which lost 0 bases and 3 bases, there was a span of 9 bases. CDR1 is MNHEY and CDR2 is SVGAGI in the germline V gene.

The rearrangement uses TRBV21-1 and TRBJ1-4. TRBV21-1 is described as a pseudogene. The CDR3 totals 16 residues. This chain's CDR3 is CASSKARPEANEKLFF. The DNA of the CDR3 is TGTGCCAGCAGCAAAGCGCGGCCCGAAGCTAATGAAAAACTGTTTTTT.

The rearrangement links TRBV19 to TRBJ2-1; TRBD2 aligns across 7 bases. The trim removed 5 bases at V and 2 bases at J, leaving 6 bases unmatched. The germline V gene encodes CDR1 LNHDA and CDR2 SQIVND (reference sequence). This CDR3 spans 15 amino acids. CDR3 nucleotide sequence: TGTGCCAGTAGTCCCACGAGCGGGGCCTACAATGAGCAGTTCTTC. It is translated as CASSPTSGAYNEQFF.

CDR3 nucleotide sequence: TGTGCCAGCAGTTGGCGGGAGCCCGGGGAGCTGTTTTTT. Protein product: CASSWREPGELFF. The gene calls are TRBV6-5 and TRBJ2-2, with TRBD2 matching 7 bases. Germline values: CDR1 MNHEY, CDR2 SVGAGI. The CDR3 loop spans 13 amino acids. Trimming at V came to 4 bases and at J to 6 bases, leaving 2 bases not matched to a gene.

This clone turned up a few times. The chain has TRBV9 and TRBJ2-2; 11 nucleotides match TRBD2. Germline trimming cut 4 bases from V and 7 bases from J; bases unmatched to any gene: 12. The CDR3 has 17 residues. Germline CDR1 is SGDLS and CDR2 is YYNGEE. The CDR3 reads CASSLENSGRAGGELFF. CDR3 nucleotides: TGTGCCAGCAGCCTGGAAAATAGCGGGAGGGCCGGCGGGGAGCTGTTTTTT.

V is TRBV7-2 and J is TRBJ2-5; no reliable D call. The germline V gene encodes CDR1 SGHTA and CDR2 FQGNSA. The CDR3 extends over 14 amino acids. The V end was cut by 5 bases, the J end by 2 bases, with 12 bases between. The CDR3 sequence is CASSQQSLQETQYF. CDR3 DNA sequence: TGTGCCAGCAGCCAACAGTCTTTACAAGAGACCCAGTACTTC.

CDR3 in DNA: TGTGCCAGCAGCTCACCCGGCGGTGAGCAGTTCTTC. Protein: CASSSPGGEQFF. The chain links TRBV7-3 to TRBJ2-1; D unresolved. V lost 4 bases to trimming and J lost 9 bases, with 10 bases between them. CDR3 length equals 12 residues. Germline CDR1 SGHTA, CDR2 FQGTGA.

The chain is built from TRBV7-9 and TRBJ2-4, with D possibly being TRBD2 (5 bases). The CDR3 is made up of 14 amino acids. V lost 0 bases and J 8 bases, leaving 11 bases between the germline ends. Looked up from germline, CDR1 is SEHNR and CDR2 is FQNEAQ (reference sequence). The CDR3 loop reads CASSLALGGDIQYF. DNA for the CDR3: TGTGCCAGCAGCTTAGCGCTAGGAGGAGACATTCAGTACTTC. The variable domain in full, with the rest retrieved from reference TRBV7-9 and TRBJ2-4, is DTGVSQNPRHKITKRGQNVTFRCDPISEHNRLYWYRQTLGQGPEFLTYFQNEAQLEKSRLLSDRFSAERPKGSFSTLEIQRTEQGDSAMYLCASSLALGGDIQYFGAGTRLSVL.

This clone was picked up a small number of times. In nucleotides, the CDR3 is TGCGCCAGCCGCCCGGGTTCCTATAATTCACCCCTCCACTTT. Its protein is CASRPGSYNSPLHF. The genes are TRBV5-1 and TRBJ1-6; no definite D call. Trimming took off 7 bases at V and 1 base at J, with 9 bases between the two ends. This CDR3 comprises 14 residues. Per the germline V gene, CDR1 is SGHRS and CDR2 is YFSETQ.

The rearrangement joins TRBV7-9 to TRBJ1-2, with 9 bases fitting TRBD1. The CDR3 extends over 15 amino acids. Germline V gene sequence: CDR1 SEHNR, CDR2 FQNEAQ (reference sequence). Trimming cost V 5 bases and J 3 bases; bases outside gene matches: 7. CDR3 region: CASSPPGQGHYGYTF. The CDR3 DNA reads as TGTGCCAGCAGCCCACCGGGACAGGGACACTATGGCTACACCTTC.

The chain has TRBV29-1 and TRBJ1-1; D is unclear. Germline loops: CDR1 SQVTM, CDR2 ANQGSEA. The CDR3 is 13 amino acids. Trimming removed 2 bases at V and 10 bases at J, with 17 bases between. CDR3 DNA: TGCAGCGTTGAACGTGCGCTGAACTATATAGCTTTCTTT. Protein: CSVERALNYIAFF. The full variable domain, in which reference TRBV29-1 and TRBJ1-1 provide the parts outside the CDR3, is SAVISQKPSRDICQRGTSLTIQCQVDSQVTMMFWYRQQPGQSLTLIATANQGSEATYESGFVIDKFPISRPNLTFSTLTVSNMSPEDSSIYLCSVERALNYIAFFGQGTRLTVV.

The chain couples TRBV4-2 to TRBJ1-4; 8 nucleotides align to TRBD1. The CDR3 loop spans 20 amino acids. Germline assignment: CDR1 LGHNA and CDR2 YNFKEQ. V shed 4 bases and J 2 bases; nucleotides not matched to a gene: 18. The CDR3 DNA is TGTGCCAGCAGCCGGATTGACAGGGGAGTCGGCTTGAGGACTAATGAAAAACTGTTTTTT. Translated: CASSRIDRGVGLRTNEKLFF.

The chain combines TRBV15 with TRBJ1-6; D is ambiguous. The V and J ends lost 4 bases and 3 bases respectively, with 10 bases between them. CDR1 and CDR2 from the germline V gene are LNHNV and YYDKDF (reference sequence). This CDR3 is built from 15 residues. The CDR3 is CATSTDGLYNSPLHF. The CDR3, as DNA: TGTGCCACCAGCACAGACGGACTCTATAATTCACCCCTCCACTTT. The entire variable domain, with the rest obtained from reference TRBV15 and TRBJ1-6, is as follows: DAMVIQNPRYQVTQFGKPVTLSCSQTLNHNVMYWYQQKSSQAPKLLFHYYDKDFNNEADTPDNFQSRRPNTSFCFLDIRSPGLGDTAMYLCATSTDGLYNSPLHFGNGTRLTVT.

This clone was recorded only once. The J gene is TRBJ1-2, the V gene TRBV7-9; 8 bases align to TRBD1. Unmatched junction bases numbered 7, after V lost 5 bases and J lost 2 bases. Germline CDR1 is SEHNR and CDR2 is FQNEAQ (reference sequence). The CDR3 contains 15 residues. The CDR3 coding sequence is TGTGCCAGCAGCCTGCAGACAGGGGCCAACTATGGCTACACCTTC. Translated: CASSLQTGANYGYTF.